A single sample gave rise to the 22 T cell receptor beta chains below, sequenced in a study of blood T cell repertoires in COVID-19. Sequencing was performed with immunoSEQ multiplex PCR; in TCRdb, only in-frame clones are kept and a portion is missing. This sample carries over 95,000 clones, about 89% of them seen once, and the ten largest clones take about 19%. Sequenced sample: peripheral blood. The receptors derive from a human donor with acute or convalescent COVID-19. The donor label of this sample is uncertain.

The chain employs TRBV13 and TRBJ2-5; TRBD2 matches at 10 bases. Trimming took 3 bases from V and 5 from J; bases not matched to a gene: 15. Germline CDR1 PRHDT, CDR2 FYEKMQ (reference sequence). The CDR3 loop spans 18 amino acids. The chain's CDR3 is CASSLYPQSGRAWETQYF. CDR3 in DNA: TGTGCCAGCAGCTTGTACCCTCAAAGCGGGAGGGCGTGGGAGACCCAGTACTTC. The whole variable domain, filled in from reference TRBV13 and TRBJ2-5, reads AAGVIQSPRHLIKEKRETATLKCYPIPRHDTVYWYQQGPGQDPQFLISFYEKMQSDKGSIPDRFSAQQFSDYHSELNMSSLELGDSALYFCASSLYPQSGRAWETQYFGPGTRLLVL.

The rearrangement uses TRBV19 and TRBJ1-5; no clear D. V lost 3 bases, J lost 1 base, and 10 bases lay in between. CDR1 and CDR2 from the germline V gene are LNHDA and SQIVND (reference sequence). CDR3 length equals 15 residues. The CDR3 here is CASSITGWSNQPQHF. The CDR3, as DNA: TGTGCCAGTAGTATTACGGGGTGGAGCAATCAGCCCCAGCATTTT.

This chain connects TRBV6-5 to TRBJ2-5; D is unresolved. The length of the CDR3 is 13 residues. The ends were cut back, 8 bases at V and 4 bases at J, with 14 bases in the middle. Germline assignment: CDR1 MNHEY and CDR2 SVGAGI. DNA for the CDR3: TGTGCCAGCCGTATTTTGGCAGGAGAGACCCAGTACTTC. Translating it yields CASRILAGETQYF.

The chain recombines TRBV4-1 with TRBJ1-5; D gene unclear. V lost 4 bases, J lost 0 bases, and 10 bases lay in between. Germline V gives CDR1 MGHRA, CDR2 YSYEKL. The CDR3 loop spans 15 amino acids. The CDR3 nucleotides are TGCGCCAGCAGCCCACAAATCAATAGCAATCAGCCCCAGCATTTT. It codes for CASSPQINSNQPQHF.

The chain links TRBV7-2 to TRBJ1-2; D is possibly TRBD1 (6 bases). Trimming removed 3 bases at V and 5 bases at J, with 10 bases between. CDR1 and CDR2 (germline): SGHTA, FQGNSA. The CDR3 runs to 13 residues. The CDR3 here is CASSLDRKYGYTF. CDR3 bases: TGTGCCAGCAGCTTGGACAGAAAGTATGGCTACACCTTC.

V gene TRBV6-5 combines with J gene TRBJ1-1; a possible D gene is TRBD1 (6 bases). Per germline, CDR1 MNHEY and CDR2 SVGAGI. The CDR3 runs 14 residues. The V end was cut by 2 bases, the J end by 5 bases, with 12 bases between. CDR3: CASSYLDDRTEAFF. DNA for the CDR3: TGTGCCAGCAGTTACCTCGATGACAGGACTGAAGCTTTCTTT.

The chain has TRBV4-2 and TRBJ1-5; TRBD1 agrees at 7 bases. V was clipped by 1 base and J by 5 bases; unmatched bases: 8. The germline CDR1 and CDR2 sequences are LGHNA and YNFKEQ. The CDR3 is 16 amino acids. CDR3 protein: CASSQAGQFLHQPQHF. Written as DNA, the CDR3 is TGTGCCAGCAGCCAAGCGGGACAGTTCCTCCATCAGCCCCAGCATTTT.

This clone was seen once. J is TRBJ1-1 and V is TRBV7-9; 8 bases align to TRBD1. Losses at the gene ends were 5 bases for V and 1 base for J; bases not matched to a gene: 6. The CDR3 totals 15 residues. The germline CDR1 and CDR2 sequences are SEHNR and FQNEAQ (reference sequence). CDR3 protein: CASSGWGTGNTEAFF. CDR3 coding DNA: TGTGCCAGCAGCGGATGGGGGACAGGGAACACTGAAGCTTTCTTT.

The V call is TRBV4-3, the J call TRBJ1-1; a weak D match, TRBD1 (5 bases). V was shortened by 2 bases and J by 1 base, with 17 bases between the two germline ends. The CDR3 is 17 amino acids. Germline V CDR1 and CDR2: LGHNA, YSLEER. The CDR3 reads CASSQNPRAVGNTEAFF. The CDR3 region has the DNA TGCGCCAGCAGCCAAAACCCCAGGGCGGTAGGGAACACTGAAGCTTTCTTT.

The chain uses TRBV19 and TRBJ1-1; 9 positions match TRBD1. J lost 1 base, V lost 4 bases, and 4 bases had no gene match. Germline V gene sequence: CDR1 LNHDA, CDR2 SQIVND (reference sequence). The CDR3 covers 15 residues. The CDR3 reads CASSKGDRANTEAFF. The CDR3 bases are TGTGCCAGTAGTAAGGGGGACAGGGCGAACACTGAAGCTTTCTTT.

This clone has just one count. The J gene is TRBJ2-1, the V gene TRBV30; the D is unclear. The CDR3 extends over 12 amino acids. Germline V gene sequence: CDR1 GTSNPN, CDR2 SVGIG (reference sequence). V lost 0 bases to trimming and J lost 9 bases, with 9 bases between them. The CDR3 sequence is CAWSVAHVEQFF. CDR3 DNA: TGTGCCTGGAGTGTAGCGCACGTTGAGCAGTTCTTC.

The chain has TRBV18 and TRBJ2-3, with 11 bases matching TRBD2. The CDR3 spans 17 residues. Per germline, CDR1 KGHSH and CDR2 LQKENI. The J segment lost 5 bases and the V segment lost 0 bases, leaving 7 bases of the junction unmatched. CDR3 nucleotide sequence: TGTGCCAGCTCACCACCGTCGGTAGCGGGAGGGGGAGATACGCAGTATTTT. Protein sequence: CASSPPSVAGGGDTQYF.

V and J are TRBV4-2 and TRBJ2-7, with 9 bases lining up with TRBD2. The V gene's germline CDR1 is LGHNA and CDR2 YNFKEQ. CDR3 length: 15 residues. V lost 6 bases and J lost 3; bases outside the gene matches: 9. CDR3 residues: CASSERLAANYEQYF. CDR3 in DNA: TGTGCCAGCAGTGAACGACTAGCGGCTAACTACGAGCAGTACTTC.

The rearrangement joins TRBV18 to TRBJ2-2; 7 positions match TRBD1. In germline, CDR1 is KGHSH, CDR2 LQKENI. This CDR3 is 17 amino acids long. V lost 0 bases to trimming and J lost 0 bases; unmatched junction nucleotides: 4. The CDR3 is CASSPPEQGSNTGELFF. CDR3 sequence (DNA): TGTGCCAGCTCACCACCGGAACAGGGGTCGAACACCGGGGAGCTGTTTTTT. Supplemented by reference TRBV18 and TRBJ2-2, the full variable domain reads NAGVMQNPRHLVRRRGQEARLRCSPMKGHSHVYWYRQLPEEGLKFMVYLQKENIIDESGMPKERFSAEFPKEGPSILRIQQVVRGDSAAYFCASSPPEQGSNTGELFFGEGSRLTVL.

The CDR3 DNA follows: TGTGCCAGCAGTTCGACGAGGCAAGAGACCCAGTACTTC. It yields the protein CASSSTRQETQYF. This sequence joins TRBV12-3 or TRBV12-4 and TRBJ2-5; D call uncertain. V lost 4 bases and J lost 2, with 8 bases in between. CDR3 length: 13 amino acids.

This clone was recorded once. This rearrangement joins TRBV5-1 to TRBJ2-1, with 10 bases lining up with TRBD2. CDR1 SGHRS and CDR2 YFSETQ come from the germline V gene. The J segment lost 4 bases and the V segment lost 3 bases, leaving 7 bases of the junction unmatched. The CDR3 is made up of 16 amino acids. The CDR3 region has the DNA TGCGCCAGCAGCTCAGGTAGCGGGGGGACATACAATGAGCAGTTCTTC. Encoded protein: CASSSGSGGTYNEQFF.

This chain connects TRBV9 to TRBJ1-2; the D gene is possibly TRBD1 (6 bases). The CDR3 covers 15 residues. With 3 bases removed from V and 5 bases from J, the gap between germline ends came to 17 bases. Germline V CDR1 and CDR2: SGDLS, YYNGEE. The CDR3 is CASSDPHGQRYGYTF. CDR3 coding DNA: TGTGCCAGCAGCGATCCGCACGGACAGAGGTATGGCTACACCTTC.

The chain couples TRBV28 to TRBJ1-2; no clear D gene. Trimming took 8 bases from V and 8 from J, leaving 24 bases between them. Germline CDR1 MDHEN, CDR2 SYDVKM. This CDR3 spans 15 amino acids. CDR3 region: CASGWGAARRGGYTF. CDR3 DNA sequence: TGTGCCAGCGGATGGGGAGCCGCGCGTCGTGGGGGCTACACCTTC.

The gene calls are TRBV4-1 and TRBJ1-4; 8 bases map to TRBD1. V was clipped by 5 bases and J by 6 bases; unmatched bases: 2. Germline V gene lookup returns CDR1 MGHRA and CDR2 YSYEKL. CDR3 size: 13 residues. The CDR3 region is CASSTGQDEKLFF. DNA of the CDR3: TGCGCCAGCAGCACGGGACAGGATGAAAAACTGTTTTTT.

The CDR3 loop is CASSEQANTEAFF. The DNA of the CDR3 is TGTGCCAGTAGTGAACAGGCGAACACTGAAGCTTTCTTT. The rearrangement joins TRBV19 to TRBJ1-1; D perhaps matches TRBD1 (5 bases). The CDR3 totals 13 residues. Trimming cost V 5 bases and J 1 base, with 8 bases left between them. The germline gives CDR1 LNHDA, CDR2 SQIVND (reference sequence).

The chain is built from TRBV5-1 and TRBJ2-5; TRBD2 matches 12 bases. The CDR3 extends over 16 amino acids. The V gene's germline CDR1 is SGHRS and CDR2 YFSETQ. Germline trimming cut 4 bases from V and 5 bases from J; bases unmatched to any gene: 9. CDR3 bases: TGCGCCAGCAGCCTAACTAGCGGGGGGAACGGGGAGACCCAGTACTTC. It specifies CASSLTSGGNGETQYF.

The chain joins TRBV7-9 to TRBJ2-5; 7 bases match TRBD1. Germline trimming cut 1 base from V and 5 bases from J; bases unmatched to any gene: 1. This CDR3 contains 13 residues. Germline values: CDR1 SEHNR, CDR2 FQNEAQ (reference sequence). CDR3 sequence (DNA): TGTGCCAGCAGCTTAGAGGGACAGGAGACCCAGTACTTC. Translation: CASSLEGQETQYF.